This TCR beta chain emerged from a study of T cell responses to AZD1222 COVID-19 vaccine. At the level of the study: Second doses at about 4 or about 12 weeks were pooled.

Germline V gives CDR1 MNHEY, CDR2 SMNVEV (reference sequence). The length of the CDR3 is 15 residues. With 4 bases clipped from V and 3 bases from J, the junction kept 6 bases outside the gene matches. Sequencing was performed with immunoSEQ multiplex PCR; in TCRdb, only in-frame clones are kept and a portion is missing. The sample lists some 110,000 clones; 92% were seen once. This chain joins TRBV27 and TRBJ2-7; 10 bases agree with TRBD2. The clonotype comes from an adult in good health. The sample consisted of peripheral blood, taken on day 0 of AZD1222 vaccination. DNA of the CDR3: TGTGCCAGCAGTTCCGAGCGGGGGGGCCGCTACGAGCAGTACTTC. This sequence encodes CASSSERGGRYEQYF.